Sequencing of this T cell receptor (beta chain) was carried out in a study of technical replicates of blood from a few donors. The assay was immunoSEQ multiplex PCR, and TCRdb's table has in-frame clones only and misses some. The sample lists fewer than 90,000 clones; approximately 93% were seen once. This CDR3 region has 18 residues. Germline lookup yields CDR1 MGHRA and CDR2 YSYEKL. J was trimmed by 4 bases and V by 4 bases; bases with no gene match: 15. The source material was T cells isolated from PBMCs. The V gene is TRBV4-1, the J gene TRBJ2-1; 8 bases are shared with TRBD1. The sequence came from a human donor in good health. The CDR3 region has the DNA TGCGCCAGCAGCCTGGGATTTTTAGGGACAGGAATTTACAATGAGCAGTTCTTC. It codes for CASSLGFLGTGIYNEQFF.